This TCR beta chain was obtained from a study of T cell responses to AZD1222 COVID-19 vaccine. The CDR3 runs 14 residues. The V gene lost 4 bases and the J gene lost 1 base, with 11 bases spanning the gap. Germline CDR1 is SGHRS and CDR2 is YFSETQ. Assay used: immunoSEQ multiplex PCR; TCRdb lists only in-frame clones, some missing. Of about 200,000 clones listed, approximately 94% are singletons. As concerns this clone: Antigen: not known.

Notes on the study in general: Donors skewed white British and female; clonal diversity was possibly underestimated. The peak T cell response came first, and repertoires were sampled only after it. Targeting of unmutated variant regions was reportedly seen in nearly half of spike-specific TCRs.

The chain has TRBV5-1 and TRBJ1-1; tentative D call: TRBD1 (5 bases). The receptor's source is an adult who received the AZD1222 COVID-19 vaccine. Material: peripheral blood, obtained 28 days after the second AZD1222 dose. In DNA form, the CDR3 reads TGCGCCAGCAGCCAGGGATTCGAGAACACTGAAGCTTTCTTT. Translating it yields CASSQGFENTEAFF. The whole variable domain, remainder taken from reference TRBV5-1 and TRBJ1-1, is KAGVTQTPRYLIKTRGQQVTLSCSPISGHRSVSWYQQTPGQGLQFLFEYFSETQRNKGNFPGRFSGRQFSNSRSEMNVSTLELGDSALYLCASSQGFENTEAFFGQGTRLTVV.